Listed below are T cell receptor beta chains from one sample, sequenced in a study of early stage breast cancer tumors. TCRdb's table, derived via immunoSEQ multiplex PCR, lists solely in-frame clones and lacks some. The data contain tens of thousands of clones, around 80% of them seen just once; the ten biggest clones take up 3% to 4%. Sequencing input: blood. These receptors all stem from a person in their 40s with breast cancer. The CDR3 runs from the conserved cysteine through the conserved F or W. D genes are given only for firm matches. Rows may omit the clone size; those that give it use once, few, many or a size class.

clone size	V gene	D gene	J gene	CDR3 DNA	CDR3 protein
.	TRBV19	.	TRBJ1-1	TGTGCCAGTAGTACAGGGATGGCCACTGAAGCTTTCTTT	CASSTGMATEAFF
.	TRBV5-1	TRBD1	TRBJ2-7	TGCGCCAGCAGCTCTTCCGGGACAGGGGTCCCCCAAGGAGGCGAGCAGTACTTC	CASSSSGTGVPQGGEQYF
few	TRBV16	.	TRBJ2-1	TGTGCCAGCAGCCAACGAGGACTCAATGAGCAGTTCTTC	CASSQRGLNEQFF
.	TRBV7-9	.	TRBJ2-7	TGTGCCAGCAGCTTAGGGGCTAGCCTTGGCTACGAGCAGTACTTC	CASSLGASLGYEQYF
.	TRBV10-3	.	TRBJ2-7	TGTGCCATCAGTGAGGGGTCCGCAGAAGGCGACGAGCAGTACTTC	CAISEGSAEGDEQYF
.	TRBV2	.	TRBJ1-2	TGTGCCAGCAGTGAACAGGGTCCATCGTCTGGCTACACCTTC	CASSEQGPSSGYTF
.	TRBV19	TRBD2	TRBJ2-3	TGTGCCAGTAGTATCGGGCTAGCGGGAATATATTTT	CASSIGLAGIYF
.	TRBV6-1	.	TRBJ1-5	TGTGCCAGCAGGGAGGGACCGCGATTGCCCCAGCATTTT	CASREGPRLPQHF
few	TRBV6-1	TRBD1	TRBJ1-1	TGTGCCAGCAGTTTGGGACAGAGAGAAGCTTTCTTT	CASSLGQREAFF
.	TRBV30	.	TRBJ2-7	TGTGCCTGGAGTGGTGGGGGCTACGAGCAGTACTTC	CAWSGGGYEQYF
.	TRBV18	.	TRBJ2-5	TGTGCCAGCTCACCGAACCAAGAGACCCAGTACTTC	CASSPNQETQYF
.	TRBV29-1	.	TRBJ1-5	TGCAGCGTTGTCAGGGACTTCGGTCAGCCCCAGCATTTT	CSVVRDFGQPQHF
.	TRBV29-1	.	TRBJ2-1	TGCAGCGTTGTCCCAGGTTACAATGAGCAGTTCTTC	CSVVPGYNEQFF
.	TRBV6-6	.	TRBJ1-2	TGTGCCAGCACCAACGGGGGCGAGTATGGCTACACCTTC	CASTNGGEYGYTF
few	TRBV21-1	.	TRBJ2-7	TGTGCCAGCAGCAAATACAGGACTAGCGGGAGGGAGGGGGGCTCCTACGAGCAGTACTTC	CASSKYRTSGREGGSYEQYF
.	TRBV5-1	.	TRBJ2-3	TGCGCCAGCAGATCTGGGGGAGATACGCAGTATTTT	CASRSGGDTQYF
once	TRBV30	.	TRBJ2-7	TGTGCCTGGAGAGATCAGGGGTCCCACTACGAGCAGTACTTC	CAWRDQGSHYEQYF
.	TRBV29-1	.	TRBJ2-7	TGCAGCGTTGGGGACAATTCCTACGAGCAGTACTTC	CSVGDNSYEQYF
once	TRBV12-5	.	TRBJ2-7	TGTGCTAACGAACAGGGTCTCTACGAGCAGTACTTC	CANEQGLYEQYF
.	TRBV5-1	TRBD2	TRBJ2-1	TGCGCCAGCGGACTAGGATCCTACAATGAGCAGTTCTTC	CASGLGSYNEQFF
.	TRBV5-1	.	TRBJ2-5	TGCGCCAGCAGCTCGGGCGGCTCCGGAGGGGGAGAGACCCAGTACTTC	CASSSGGSGGGETQYF